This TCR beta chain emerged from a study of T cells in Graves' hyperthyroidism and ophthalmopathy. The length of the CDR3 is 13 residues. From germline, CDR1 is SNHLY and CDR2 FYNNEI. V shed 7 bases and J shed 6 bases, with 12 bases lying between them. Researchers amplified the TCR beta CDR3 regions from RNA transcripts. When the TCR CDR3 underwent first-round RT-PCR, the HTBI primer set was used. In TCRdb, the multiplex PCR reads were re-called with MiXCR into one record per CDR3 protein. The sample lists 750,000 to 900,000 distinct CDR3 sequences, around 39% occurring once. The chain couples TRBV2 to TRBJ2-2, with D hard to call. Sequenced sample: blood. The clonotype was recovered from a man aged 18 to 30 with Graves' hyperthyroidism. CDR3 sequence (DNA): TGTGCCAGCAATAAACAGTCAGCCGGGGAGCTGTTTTTT. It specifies CASNKQSAGELFF.